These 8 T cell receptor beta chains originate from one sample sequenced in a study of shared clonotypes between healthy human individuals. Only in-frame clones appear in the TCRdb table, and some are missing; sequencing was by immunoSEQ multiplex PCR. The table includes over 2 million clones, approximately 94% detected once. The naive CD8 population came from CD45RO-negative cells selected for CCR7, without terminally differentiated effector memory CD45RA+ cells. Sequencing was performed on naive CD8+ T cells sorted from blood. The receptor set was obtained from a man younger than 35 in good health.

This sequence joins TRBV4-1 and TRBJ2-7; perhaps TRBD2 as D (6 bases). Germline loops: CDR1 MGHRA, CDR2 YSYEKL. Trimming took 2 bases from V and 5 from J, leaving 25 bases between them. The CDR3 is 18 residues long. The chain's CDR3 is CASSQTPNRDSTVNEQYF. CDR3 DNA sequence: TGCGCCAGCAGCCAAACTCCAAACCGGGACTCCACGGTAAACGAGCAGTACTTC.

The CDR3 reads CASRNQNTGELFF. The CDR3 DNA is TGTGCCAGTAGAAACCAGAACACCGGGGAGCTGTTTTTT. The genes are TRBV6-1 and TRBJ2-2; no definite D call. CDR1 and CDR2 (germline): MNHNS, SASEGT. The CDR3 is 13 residues long. V was clipped by 9 bases and J by 1 base, with 9 bases between them.

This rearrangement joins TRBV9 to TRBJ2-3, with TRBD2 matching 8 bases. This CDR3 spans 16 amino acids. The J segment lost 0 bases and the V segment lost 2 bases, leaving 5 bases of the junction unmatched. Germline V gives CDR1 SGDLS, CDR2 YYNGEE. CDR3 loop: CASSVSPGGSTDTQYF. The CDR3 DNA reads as TGTGCCAGCAGCGTCTCACCGGGGGGGAGCACAGATACGCAGTATTTT.

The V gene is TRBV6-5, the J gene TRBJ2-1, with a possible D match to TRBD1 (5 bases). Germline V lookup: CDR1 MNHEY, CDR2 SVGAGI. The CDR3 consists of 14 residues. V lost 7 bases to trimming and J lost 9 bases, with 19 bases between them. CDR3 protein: CASTQGSSLAEQFF. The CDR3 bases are TGTGCCAGCACCCAGGGCTCCTCGTTAGCTGAGCAGTTCTTC.

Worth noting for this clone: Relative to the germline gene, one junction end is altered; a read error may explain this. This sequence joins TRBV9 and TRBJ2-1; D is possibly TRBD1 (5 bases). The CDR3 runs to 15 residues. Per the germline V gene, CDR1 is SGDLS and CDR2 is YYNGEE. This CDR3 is CASTVGASSYNEQFF. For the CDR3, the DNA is TGTGCCAGCACCGTAGGGGCTAGCTCCTACAATGAGCAGTTCTTC.

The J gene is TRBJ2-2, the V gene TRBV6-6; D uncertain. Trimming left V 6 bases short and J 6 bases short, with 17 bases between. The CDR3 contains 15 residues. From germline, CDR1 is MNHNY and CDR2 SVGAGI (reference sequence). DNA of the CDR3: TGTGCCAGCAGCTTTTTCGGACCCCCAGCCGGGGAGCTGTTTTTT. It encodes CASSFFGPPAGELFF.

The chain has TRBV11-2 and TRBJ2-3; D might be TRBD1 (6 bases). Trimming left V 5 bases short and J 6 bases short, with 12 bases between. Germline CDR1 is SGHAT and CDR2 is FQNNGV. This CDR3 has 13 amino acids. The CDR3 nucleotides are TGTGCCAGCAGCCGAGTAAGGGGGGATACGCAGTATTTT. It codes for CASSRVRGDTQYF.

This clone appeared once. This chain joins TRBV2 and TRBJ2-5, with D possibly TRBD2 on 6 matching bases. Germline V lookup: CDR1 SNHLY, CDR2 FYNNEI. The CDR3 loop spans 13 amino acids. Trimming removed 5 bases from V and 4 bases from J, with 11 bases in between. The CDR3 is CASSSSDTETQYF. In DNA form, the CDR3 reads TGTGCCAGCAGTTCTAGCGATACAGAGACCCAGTACTTC.